These 29 T cell receptor beta chains were sequenced from one sample in a study of blood T cell repertoires in COVID-19. This table comes from immunoSEQ multiplex PCR, and its TCRdb copy is limited to in-frame clones, with some not included. The data contain around 100,000 clones, about nine tenths of them singletons. The sample taken for sequencing was peripheral blood. The receptors derive from a man aged 35 to 55 with acute or convalescent COVID-19.

This sequence joins TRBV19 and TRBJ2-1; 12 bases are a match to TRBD2. The CDR3 length is 16 residues. V lost 6 bases to trimming and J lost 6 bases; unmatched junction nucleotides: 9. Germline loops: CDR1 LNHDA, CDR2 SQIVND (reference sequence). This CDR3 reads CASSRSSGGASNEQFF. For the CDR3, the DNA is TGTGCCAGTAGCCGGTCTAGCGGGGGGGCCTCCAATGAGCAGTTCTTC.

CDR3 in amino acids: CASSSLGADYGYTF. CDR3 bases: TGTGCCAGCAGCTCCCTGGGGGCGGACTATGGCTACACCTTC. The gene calls are TRBV7-2 and TRBJ1-2, with TRBD1 as a possible D gene (6 bases). CDR3 length: 14 amino acids. The V end lost 4 bases, the J end lost 3 bases, and 12 bases lay between the germline ends. CDR1 and CDR2 (germline): SGHTA, FQGNSA.

J is TRBJ2-1 and V is TRBV4-1; 7 bases match TRBD1. V lost 4 bases, J lost 5 bases, and 8 bases stayed unmatched. Germline V gives CDR1 MGHRA, CDR2 YSYEKL. The CDR3 sequence is 15 residues long. CDR3 coding DNA: TGCGCCAGCAGCCTACGGACAGGAACGGACAATGAGCAGTTCTTC. Its protein is CASSLRTGTDNEQFF.

The chain recombines TRBV13 with TRBJ2-3, with a tentative D call TRBD2 (6 bases). CDR1 is PRHDT, CDR2 FYEKMQ, per germline (reference sequence). Deletions cut 2 bases from V and 0 bases from J, with 12 bases between. The CDR3 covers 16 residues. The CDR3 reads CASSLTEGASTDTQYF. The CDR3 coding sequence is TGTGCCAGCAGCTTAACGGAGGGCGCTAGCACAGATACGCAGTATTTT.

The chain has TRBV7-9 and TRBJ2-1; TRBD1 matches at 7 bases. The germline V gene has CDR1 SEHNR and CDR2 FQNEAQ (reference sequence). V shed 3 bases and J 5 bases; nucleotides not matched to a gene: 16. The CDR3 has 18 amino acids. For the CDR3, the DNA is TGTGCCAGCAGCTTCCCCATGATTAAGGGGCAGGGGGACAATGAGCAGTTCTTC. Protein: CASSFPMIKGQGDNEQFF.

CDR3: CASSMGVSGANVLTF. For the CDR3, the DNA is TGTGCCAGCTCAATGGGAGTATCTGGGGCCAACGTCCTGACTTTC. This rearrangement joins TRBV18 to TRBJ2-6; a weak D match, TRBD2 (5 bases). This CDR3 has 15 residues. V lost 5 bases and J 1 base, leaving 9 bases between the germline ends. CDR1 KGHSH and CDR2 LQKENI come from the germline V gene.

The V call is TRBV15, the J call TRBJ1-1; 7 positions agree with TRBD1. The CDR3 length is 15 residues. J was trimmed by 0 bases and V by 3 bases; bases with no gene match: 4. The germline gives CDR1 LNHNV, CDR2 YYDKDF (reference sequence). CDR3 in amino acids: CATSRGGQLNTEAFF. CDR3 nucleotide sequence: TGTGCCACCAGCAGGGGGGGACAGTTGAACACTGAAGCTTTCTTT. Full variable domain (missing parts from reference TRBV15 and TRBJ1-1): DAMVIQNPRYQVTQFGKPVTLSCSQTLNHNVMYWYQQKSSQAPKLLFHYYDKDFNNEADTPDNFQSRRPNTSFCFLDIRSPGLGDTAMYLCATSRGGQLNTEAFFGQGTRLTVV.

This sequence joins TRBV10-3 and TRBJ1-3; D might be TRBD1 (5 bases). The CDR3 is 16 amino acids. Germline lookup yields CDR1 ENHRY and CDR2 SYGVKD. The germline V and J ends were trimmed by 5 bases and 0 bases, with 14 bases remaining between them. The CDR3, as DNA: TGTGCCATCAGTCAGCAGGGCCCTGACTCTGGAAACACCATATATTTT. Translation gives CAISQQGPDSGNTIYF.

V is TRBV15 and J is TRBJ1-2; D possibly corresponds to TRBD1 (6 bases). The germline V gene has CDR1 LNHNV and CDR2 YYDKDF (reference sequence). V was cut by 3 bases and J by 5 bases, with 13 bases left in between. The CDR3 is 14 residues long. The chain's CDR3 is CATSSNKGGYGYTF. DNA for the CDR3: TGTGCCACCAGCAGTAATAAGGGGGGGTATGGCTACACCTTC.

The chain uses TRBV27 and TRBJ1-3; no definite D call. The CDR3 sequence is 13 residues long. V was trimmed by 6 bases and J by 4 bases, leaving 10 bases between them. Germline V gene sequence: CDR1 MNHEY, CDR2 SMNVEV (reference sequence). The DNA for the CDR3 is TGTGCCAGCAGCTCAGGTTCAGGAAACACCATATATTTT. Protein: CASSSGSGNTIYF.

Points on this clone: This sample includes further DNA sequences coding for the same CDR3. This sequence joins TRBV5-1 and TRBJ1-2; 8 bases agree with TRBD1. The CDR3 contains 14 residues. J lost 4 bases, V lost 0 bases, and 2 bases had no gene match. Germline CDR1 SGHRS, CDR2 YFSETQ. CDR3 residues: CASSLGQGTYGYTF. CDR3 coding DNA: TGCGCCAGCAGCTTGGGACAGGGGACCTATGGCTACACCTTC.

The rearrangement uses TRBV15 and TRBJ1-5, with TRBD1 matching over 8 bases. Germline assignment: CDR1 LNHNV and CDR2 YYDKDF (reference sequence). The J segment lost 1 base and the V segment lost 3 bases, leaving 5 bases of the junction unmatched. The CDR3 loop spans 16 amino acids. In nucleotides, the CDR3 is TGTGCCACCAGCAGTCATCGGACAGGGAGCAATCAGCCCCAGCATTTT. This codes for CATSSHRTGSNQPQHF.

The chain carries TRBV16 and TRBJ2-7; D call uncertain. Germline V gene data show CDR1 as KGHSY and CDR2 as FQNENV. The CDR3 loop spans 12 amino acids. V dropped 1 base and J dropped 5 bases, with 6 bases sitting between them. In DNA, the CDR3 is TGTGCCAGCAGCCAATTTCCGGACGAGCAGTACTTC. It codes for CASSQFPDEQYF.

The chain is built from TRBV3-1 (or the pseudogene TRBV3-2) and TRBJ2-3, with 7 positions matching TRBD2. This CDR3 is 14 amino acids long. The junction had 8 bases not matched to a gene; V was cut back by 4 bases and J by 7 bases. Germline CDR1 LGHDT, CDR2 YNNKEL (reference sequence). As DNA, the CDR3 is TGTGCCAGCAGCCTTGCGGGGGAATACTATACGCAGTATTTT. Translated, it gives CASSLAGEYYTQYF.

The rearrangement joins TRBV9 to TRBJ1-3; TRBD1 might be the D (5 bases). Germline V CDR1 and CDR2: SGDLS, YYNGEE. V lost 4 bases and J 1 base, leaving 9 bases between the germline ends. The CDR3 covers 14 residues. The CDR3 bases are TGTGCCAGCAGCAAAGGGACTTCTGGAAACACCATATATTTT. Translated, it gives CASSKGTSGNTIYF.

This clone came up once. The chain joins TRBV12-3 or TRBV12-4 to TRBJ1-1, with 7 positions matching TRBD1. V dropped 6 bases and J dropped 5; count of bases not matched to a gene: 6. The CDR3 loop spans 13 amino acids. Written as DNA, the CDR3 is TGTGCCAGCAGCGACCCACAGGGGACTGAAGCTTTCTTT. Translating gives CASSDPQGTEAFF.

The rearrangement links TRBV7-7 to TRBJ2-1; 7 bases agree with TRBD2. The CDR3 sequence is 14 residues long. V shed 1 base and J 3 bases; nucleotides not matched to a gene: 0. Germline V lookup: CDR1 SSHAT, CDR2 FNYEAQ (reference sequence). In DNA, the CDR3 is TGTGCCAGCAGCTTAGGCGGGAGCTACAATGAGCAGTTCTTC. Protein: CASSLGGSYNEQFF.

This clone was seen just once. The J gene is TRBJ1-1, the V gene TRBV7-9; a weak D match, TRBD1 (5 bases). The CDR3 runs to 15 residues. The germline gives CDR1 SEHNR, CDR2 FQNEAQ (reference sequence). V lost 3 bases, J lost 1 base, and 12 bases lay in between. CDR3: CASSLANQGNTEAFF. The DNA for the CDR3 is TGTGCCAGCAGCTTGGCCAACCAGGGGAACACTGAAGCTTTCTTT.

The V call is TRBV6-5, the J call TRBJ2-1; D is possibly TRBD2 (5 bases). Germline V gives CDR1 MNHEY, CDR2 SVGAGI. Deletions cut 6 bases from V and 2 bases from J, with 8 bases between. The CDR3 totals 13 residues. Here the CDR3 reads CASSLATYNEQFF. The CDR3, as DNA: TGTGCCAGCAGCCTAGCAACCTACAATGAGCAGTTCTTC.

This chain links TRBV5-1 with TRBJ1-5; TRBD1 is a possible D gene (6 bases). The CDR3 sequence is 15 residues long. Between the trimmed V and J ends, which lost 0 bases and 1 base, there was a span of 8 bases. The germline CDR1 and CDR2 sequences are SGHRS and YFSETQ. The CDR3 coding sequence is TGCGCCAGCAGCTTGGGGGGGCAGAGCAATCAGCCCCAGCATTTT. Its protein is CASSLGGQSNQPQHF.

In regard to this clone: Distinct nucleotide sequences in the sample also encode this CDR3. The rearrangement links TRBV25-1 to TRBJ2-5; 7 bases are shared with TRBD1. In germline, CDR1 is MGHDK, CDR2 SYGVNS. CDR3 length: 13 amino acids. V lost 6 bases, J lost 2 bases, and 3 bases stayed unmatched. Here the CDR3 DNA reads TGTGCCAGCAGCCGACAGGGACAAGAGACCCAGTACTTC. As protein: CASSRQGQETQYF. Supplemented by reference TRBV25-1 and TRBJ2-5, the full variable domain reads EADIYQTPRYLVIGTGKKITLECSQTMGHDKMYWYQQDPGMELHLIHYSYGVNSTEKGDLSSESTVSRIRTEHFPLTLESARPSHTSQYLCASSRQGQETQYFGPGTRLLVL.

The rearrangement joins TRBV23-1 to TRBJ1-2; D ambiguous. TRBV23-1 counts as an open reading frame of uncertain function. CDR3 size: 16 residues. Trimming shortened V by 7 bases and J by 0 bases, and 18 bases separated the two germline ends. The CDR3 sequence: CASIGARLPTNYGYTF. The CDR3 DNA follows: TGCGCCAGCATTGGTGCAAGACTACCCACTAACTATGGCTACACCTTC.

This chain connects TRBV5-1 to TRBJ1-3; 7 nucleotides align to TRBD1. V dropped 3 bases and J dropped 0; count of bases not matched to a gene: 6. CDR1 is SGHRS, CDR2 YFSETQ, per germline. This CDR3 is built from 16 residues. CDR3 sequence (DNA): TGCGCCAGCAGCTCAACAGGGGTACCCTCTGGAAACACCATATATTTT. Residues: CASSSTGVPSGNTIYF.

J is TRBJ2-6 and V is TRBV7-8; TRBD1 aligns across 8 bases. Germline assignment: CDR1 SGHVS and CDR2 FQNEAQ. Germline trimming cut 6 bases from V and 2 bases from J; bases unmatched to any gene: 3. The CDR3 is 15 residues long. The DNA for the CDR3 is TGTGCCAGCAGTGACAGGGGCCCTGGGGCCAACGTCCTGACTTTC. It codes for CASSDRGPGANVLTF.

The chain recombines TRBV5-1 with TRBJ2-2; 7 bases line up with TRBD1. Germline CDR1 SGHRS, CDR2 YFSETQ. The CDR3 totals 15 residues. Unmatched junction bases numbered 6, after V lost 3 bases and J lost 4 bases. DNA of the CDR3: TGCGCCAGCAGCTCCGACAGGGACGCCACCGGGGAGCTGTTTTTT. This gives the protein CASSSDRDATGELFF.

The V gene is TRBV5-1, the J gene TRBJ1-1; D may be TRBD1 (5 bases). Germline V lookup: CDR1 SGHRS, CDR2 YFSETQ. The CDR3 runs 16 residues. V was clipped by 4 bases and J by 0 bases, with 16 bases between them. CDR3 sequence (DNA): TGCGCCAGCAGCGTGGGACTAACGAACATGAACACTGAAGCTTTCTTT. Its protein product is CASSVGLTNMNTEAFF.

The V and J genes are TRBV5-6 and TRBJ1-5; a possible D gene is TRBD1 (5 bases). The CDR3 length is 13 residues. Germline V gene lookup returns CDR1 SGHDT and CDR2 YYEEEE. V was pared by 4 bases and J by 1 base, with 6 bases between. CDR3 region: CASSRTSNQPQHF. The CDR3 nucleotides read TGTGCCAGCAGCCGGACAAGCAATCAGCCCCAGCATTTT.

This chain links TRBV5-1 with TRBJ2-7; possibly TRBD2 for D (6 bases). The CDR3 runs to 16 residues. The ends were cut back, 4 bases at V and 7 bases at J, with 24 bases in the middle. Per the germline V gene, CDR1 is SGHRS and CDR2 is YFSETQ. The CDR3: CASSPGRGRLEREQYF. Here the CDR3 DNA reads TGCGCCAGCAGCCCGGGCCGGGGGAGACTAGAGCGGGAGCAGTACTTC.

The rearrangement links TRBV7-6 to TRBJ2-1, with D tentatively TRBD2 (5 bases). V was shortened by 3 bases and J by 0 bases, with 9 bases between the two germline ends. This CDR3 contains 15 residues. Looked up from germline, CDR1 is SGHVS and CDR2 is FNYEAQ. For the CDR3, the DNA is TGTGCCAGCAGCTTGACCGGGAACTCCTACAATGAGCAGTTCTTC. Its protein product is CASSLTGNSYNEQFF.